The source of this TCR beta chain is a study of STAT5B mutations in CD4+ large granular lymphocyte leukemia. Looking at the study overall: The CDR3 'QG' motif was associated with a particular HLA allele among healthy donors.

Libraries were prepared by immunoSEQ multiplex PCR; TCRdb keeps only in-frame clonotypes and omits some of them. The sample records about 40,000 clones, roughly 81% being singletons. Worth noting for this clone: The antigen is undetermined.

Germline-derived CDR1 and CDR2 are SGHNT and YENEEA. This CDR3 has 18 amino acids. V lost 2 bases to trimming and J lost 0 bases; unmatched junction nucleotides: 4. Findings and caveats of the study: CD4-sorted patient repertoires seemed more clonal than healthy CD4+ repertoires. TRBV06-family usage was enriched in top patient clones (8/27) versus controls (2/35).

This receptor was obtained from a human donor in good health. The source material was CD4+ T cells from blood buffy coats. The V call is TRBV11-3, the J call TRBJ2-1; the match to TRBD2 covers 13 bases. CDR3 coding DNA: TGTGCCAGCAGCTTATCGTGGACTAGCGGGAGCTCCTACAATGAGCAGTTCTTC. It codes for CASSLSWTSGSSYNEQFF. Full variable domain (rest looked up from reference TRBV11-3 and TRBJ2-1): EAGVVQSPRYKIIEKKQPVAFWCNPISGHNTLYWYLQNLGQGPELLIRYENEEAVDDSQLPKDRFSAERLKGVDSTLKIQPAELGDSAVYLCASSLSWTSGSSYNEQFFGPGTRLTVL.